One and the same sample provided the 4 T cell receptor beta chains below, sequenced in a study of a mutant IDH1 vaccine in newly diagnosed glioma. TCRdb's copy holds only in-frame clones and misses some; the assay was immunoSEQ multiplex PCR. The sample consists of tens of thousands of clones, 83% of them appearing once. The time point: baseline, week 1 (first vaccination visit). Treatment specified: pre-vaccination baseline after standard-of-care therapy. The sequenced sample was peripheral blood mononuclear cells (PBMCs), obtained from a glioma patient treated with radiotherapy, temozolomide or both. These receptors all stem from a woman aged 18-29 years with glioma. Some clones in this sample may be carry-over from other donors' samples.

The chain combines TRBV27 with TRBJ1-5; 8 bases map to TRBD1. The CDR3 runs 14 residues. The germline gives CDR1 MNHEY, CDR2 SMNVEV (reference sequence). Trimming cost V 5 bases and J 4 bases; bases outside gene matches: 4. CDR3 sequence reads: CASSLTGANQPQHF. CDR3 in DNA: TGTGCCAGCAGTCTGACAGGGGCTAATCAGCCCCAGCATTTT.

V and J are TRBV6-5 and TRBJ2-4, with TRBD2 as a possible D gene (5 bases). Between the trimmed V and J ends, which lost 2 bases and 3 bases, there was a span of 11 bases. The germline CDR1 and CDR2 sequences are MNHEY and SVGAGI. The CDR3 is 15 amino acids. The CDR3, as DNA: TGTGCCAGCAGTTACCGGGAATTCAACAAAAACATTCAGTACTTC. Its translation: CASSYREFNKNIQYF.

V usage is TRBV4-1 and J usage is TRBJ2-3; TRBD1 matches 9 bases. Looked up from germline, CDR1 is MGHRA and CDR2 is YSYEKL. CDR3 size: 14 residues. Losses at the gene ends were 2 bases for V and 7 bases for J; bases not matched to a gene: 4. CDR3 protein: CASSQLDRGYTQYF. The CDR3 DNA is TGCGCCAGCAGCCAACTGGACAGGGGATATACGCAGTATTTT.

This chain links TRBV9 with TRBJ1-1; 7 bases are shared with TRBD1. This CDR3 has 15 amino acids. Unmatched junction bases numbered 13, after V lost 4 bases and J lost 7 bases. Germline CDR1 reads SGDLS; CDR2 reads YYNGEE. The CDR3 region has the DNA TGTGCCAGCAGCCCTCAGCTGGGAGGGGGCGGTGAAGCTTTCTTT. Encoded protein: CASSPQLGGGGEAFF.